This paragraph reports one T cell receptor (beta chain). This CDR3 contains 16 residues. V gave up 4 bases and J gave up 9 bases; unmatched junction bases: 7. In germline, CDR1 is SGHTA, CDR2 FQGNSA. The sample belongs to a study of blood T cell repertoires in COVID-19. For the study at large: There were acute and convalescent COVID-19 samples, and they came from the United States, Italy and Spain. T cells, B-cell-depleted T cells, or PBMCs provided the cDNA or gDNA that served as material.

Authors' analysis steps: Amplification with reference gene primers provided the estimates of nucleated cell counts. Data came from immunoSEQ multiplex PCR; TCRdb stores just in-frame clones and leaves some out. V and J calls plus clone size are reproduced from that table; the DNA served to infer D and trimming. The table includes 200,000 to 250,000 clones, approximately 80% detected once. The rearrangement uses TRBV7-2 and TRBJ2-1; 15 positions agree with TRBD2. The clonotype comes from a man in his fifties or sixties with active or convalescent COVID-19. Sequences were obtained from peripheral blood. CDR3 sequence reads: CASSSHGLAGGREQFF. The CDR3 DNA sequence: TGTGCCAGCAGCTCCCACGGACTAGCGGGGGGGCGTGAGCAGTTCTTC.